This T cell receptor beta chain was identified in a study of shared clonotypes between healthy human individuals. As for the study in general: Three CD4 naive, three CD4 memory, two CD8 naive and one CD8 memory plate were used per donor. The study's findings and limits: Represented diversity, genetic and exposure-history alike, was limited by few donors. In several donors, about 5% of naive CD4 clonotypes appeared in common.

This CDR3 spans 15 amino acids. The germline V gene has CDR1 MNHNS and CDR2 SASEGT. V was shortened by 0 bases and J by 6 bases, with 14 bases between the two germline ends. Turning to this clone: The antigen remains unidentified.

Naive-designated CD8 cells lacked CD45RO, were positively enriched for CCR7, and omitted terminally differentiated effector memory CD45RA+ cells. The authors loaded about 200 ng DNA, roughly 27,000 T cell genomes, into sorted-subset replicate PCRs. Libraries were prepared by immunoSEQ multiplex PCR; TCRdb keeps only in-frame clonotypes and omits some of them. The repertoire holds about 2,200,000 clones, approximately 94% seen once, with 1.5% to 2% in the top ten. The chain carries TRBV6-1 and TRBJ2-5; perhaps TRBD2 as D (6 bases). Sequencing was carried out using naive CD8+ T cells from PBMCs. The origin of this receptor is a man in his late teens or twenties in good health. Some clones in this sample may be carry-over from other donors' samples. The chain's CDR3 is CASSEAGGFEKTQYF. The CDR3 DNA follows: TGTGCCAGCAGTGAAGCGGGAGGATTCGAAAAGACCCAGTACTTC.